This TCR beta chain was documented in a study of blood T cell repertoires in COVID-19 (dated by TCRdb to about 2020). Background on the whole study: Collaborator samples came from the United States, Italy and Spain and covered acute and convalescent phases of COVID-19. The repertoires were released in a freely available public database intended as a resource for research on the immune response to SARS-CoV-2. The samples were drawn from two sources: the first 160 participants of the ongoing ImmuneRACE study, and fewer than 1,500 subjects contributed by 6 global collaborators. The prospective study material was composed of cDNA or gDNA derived from T cells, B-cell-depleted T cells, or PBMCs. Nearly every sample came with metadata listing a de-identified subject ID, COVID-19 status, age in years and sex. HLA class I and class II types, where available, came from metadata supplied by the sample provider rather than from assay-based typing. Subjects who had been exposed to COVID-19, were actively infected with it, or had recovered from it provided the deeply sampled blood TCRbeta repertoires that made up the dataset.

The germline V gene yields MDHEN for CDR1 and SYDVKM for CDR2. The CDR3 runs 15 residues from the cysteine to the phenylalanine. The retained sequence is limited to the CDR3, 45 bases, with the frame set at the first base. V loses 5 bases, J loses 10 bases, and the germline ends lie 21 bases apart. This clone was counted once. Its recognized antigen is unknown. The input lacks base qualities; no much larger clone sits a single base away. The immunoSEQ Assay, a bias-controlled multiplex PCR, was used to amplify TCRbeta CDR3 regions from genomic DNA. Per the authors' processing: The number of nucleated cells in each sample was estimated by amplification of reference gene primers within the assay. To quantify the absolute abundance of each unique TCRbeta CDR3 rearrangement, sequence reads were collapsed and filtered. For each sample, productive Simpson clonality was calculated as the square root of Simpson's diversity index over productive rearrangements. TCRdb took over this immuneACCESS table, retaining in-frame rearrangements with V and J assigned. Such tables are incomplete; in checked studies, under half of the missing clones stem from an unresolved V gene, and the remainder is unexplained. That table furnishes V, J and clone size, whereas the DNA furnished D and trimming. The sample records hundreds of thousands of clones, nearly 90% of which are singletons. Of the sample, 1% falls within the top ten clones.

Overall results and qualifications from the work: How much clinical and demographic metadata was included differed by source and by participant, and the metadata was provided uncurated.

Participants in the prospective study were aged roughly 18 to 89 years, lived in 24 United States geographic areas, and enrolled through a virtual design. To assign participants to cohorts, the prospective study relied on clinical history that participants themselves reported in a screening survey and a study questionnaire. Recovered participants in ImmuneRACE Cohort 3 were defined as having two consecutive negative NP/OP PCR tests, clearance from a healthcare professional, or resolution of symptoms. In the prospective study, mobile phlebotomists collected whole blood, serum and a nasopharyngeal or oropharyngeal swab from each participant. Prospective study participants could optionally give additional blood draws and questionnaires over a roughly two-month period. Before DNA extraction, prospective study blood samples were shipped either frozen or at room temperature.

Recombination linked TRBV28 to TRBJ2-1, with no confidently assigned D gene. The sequencing sample was made of PBMCs or T cells enriched from blood (not recorded which). This receptor was taken from a woman younger than 45 who had recovered from COVID-19. The CDR3 reads CASSEIIGPVREQFF. The DNA sequence follows: TGTGCCAGCAGTGAAATTATTGGCCCTGTTCGCGAGCAGTTCTTC.